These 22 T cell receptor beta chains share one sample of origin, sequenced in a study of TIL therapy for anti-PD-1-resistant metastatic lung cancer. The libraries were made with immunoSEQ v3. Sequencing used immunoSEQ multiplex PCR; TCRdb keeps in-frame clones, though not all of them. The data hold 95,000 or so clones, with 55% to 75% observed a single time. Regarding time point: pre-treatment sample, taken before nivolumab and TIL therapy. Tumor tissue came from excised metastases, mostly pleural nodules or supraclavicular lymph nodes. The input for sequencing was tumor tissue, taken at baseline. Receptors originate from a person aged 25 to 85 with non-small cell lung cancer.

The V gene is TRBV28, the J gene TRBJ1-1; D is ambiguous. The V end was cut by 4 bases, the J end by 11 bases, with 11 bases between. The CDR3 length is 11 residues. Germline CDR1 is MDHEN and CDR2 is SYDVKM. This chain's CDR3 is CASSSPTGAFF. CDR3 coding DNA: TGTGCCAGCAGTTCTCCCACGGGGGCTTTCTTT.

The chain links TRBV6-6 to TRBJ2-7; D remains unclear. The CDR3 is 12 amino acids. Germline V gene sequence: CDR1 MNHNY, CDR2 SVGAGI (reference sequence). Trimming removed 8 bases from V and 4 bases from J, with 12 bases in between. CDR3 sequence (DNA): TGTGCCAGCGGCCCTCTCGGTTACGAGCAGTACTTC. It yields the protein CASGPLGYEQYF.

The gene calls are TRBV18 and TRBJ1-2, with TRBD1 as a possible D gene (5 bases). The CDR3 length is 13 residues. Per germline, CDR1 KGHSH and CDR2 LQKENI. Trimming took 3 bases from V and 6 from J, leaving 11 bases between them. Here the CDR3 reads CASSPVREDGYTF. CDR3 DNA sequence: TGTGCCAGCTCACCGGTCAGGGAGGATGGCTACACCTTC.

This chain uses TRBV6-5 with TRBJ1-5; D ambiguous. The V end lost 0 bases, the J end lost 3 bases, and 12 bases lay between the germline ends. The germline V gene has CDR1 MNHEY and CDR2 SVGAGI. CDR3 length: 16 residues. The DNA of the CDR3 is TGTGCCAGCAGTTACTCGGTACCGGGAGCCAATCAGCCCCAGCATTTT. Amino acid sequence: CASSYSVPGANQPQHF.

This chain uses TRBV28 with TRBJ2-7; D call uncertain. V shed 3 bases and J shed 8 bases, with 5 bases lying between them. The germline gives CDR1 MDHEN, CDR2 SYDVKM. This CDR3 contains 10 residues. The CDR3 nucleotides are TGTGCCAGCAGTTTCCGAAAGCAGTACTTC. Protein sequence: CASSFRKQYF.

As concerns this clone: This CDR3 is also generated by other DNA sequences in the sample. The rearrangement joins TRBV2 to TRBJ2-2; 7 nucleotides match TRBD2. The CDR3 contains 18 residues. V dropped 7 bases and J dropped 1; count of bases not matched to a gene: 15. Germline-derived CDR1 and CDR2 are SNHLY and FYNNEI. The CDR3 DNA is TGTGCCAGCAACCGCGGGCTTGGGGGGGAAAGGAACACCGGGGAGCTGTTTTTT. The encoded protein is CASNRGLGGERNTGELFF.

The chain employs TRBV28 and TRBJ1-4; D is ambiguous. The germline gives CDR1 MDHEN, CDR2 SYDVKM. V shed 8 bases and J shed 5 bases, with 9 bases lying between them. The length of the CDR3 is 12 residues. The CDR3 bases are TGTGCCAGCTCAGGTGCCAATGAAAAACTGTTTTTT. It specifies CASSGANEKLFF.

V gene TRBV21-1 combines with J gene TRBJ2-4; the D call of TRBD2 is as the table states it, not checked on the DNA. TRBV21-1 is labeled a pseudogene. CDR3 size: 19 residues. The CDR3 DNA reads TGTGCCAGCAGCAACGTATATGGGACTAGGACACTAGCCAAAAACATTCAGTACTTC. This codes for CASSNVYGTRTLAKNIQYF.

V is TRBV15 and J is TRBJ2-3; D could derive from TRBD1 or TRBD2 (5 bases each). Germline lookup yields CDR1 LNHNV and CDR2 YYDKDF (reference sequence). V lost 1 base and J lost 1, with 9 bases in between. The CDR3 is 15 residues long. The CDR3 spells CATSRGGTGTDTQYF. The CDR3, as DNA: TGTGCCACCAGCAGAGGTGGGACGGGCACAGATACGCAGTATTTT.

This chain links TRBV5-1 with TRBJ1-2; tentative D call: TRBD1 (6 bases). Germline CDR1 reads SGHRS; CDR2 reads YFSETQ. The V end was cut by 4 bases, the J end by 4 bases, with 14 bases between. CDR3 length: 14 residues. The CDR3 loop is CASSLQGQVYGYTF. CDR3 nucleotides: TGCGCCAGCAGCCTACAGGGCCAGGTCTATGGCTACACCTTC.

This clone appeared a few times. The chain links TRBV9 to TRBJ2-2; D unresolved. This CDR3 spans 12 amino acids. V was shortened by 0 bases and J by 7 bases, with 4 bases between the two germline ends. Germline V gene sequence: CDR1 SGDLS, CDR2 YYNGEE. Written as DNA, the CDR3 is TGTGCCAGCAGCGTAGTAAACGGGGAGCTGTTTTTT. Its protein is CASSVVNGELFF.

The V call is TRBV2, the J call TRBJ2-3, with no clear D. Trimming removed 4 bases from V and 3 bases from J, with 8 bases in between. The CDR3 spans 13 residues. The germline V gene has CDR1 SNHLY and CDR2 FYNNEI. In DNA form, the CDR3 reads TGTGCCAGCAGTGGGGATCGGACAGATACGCAGTATTTT. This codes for CASSGDRTDTQYF.

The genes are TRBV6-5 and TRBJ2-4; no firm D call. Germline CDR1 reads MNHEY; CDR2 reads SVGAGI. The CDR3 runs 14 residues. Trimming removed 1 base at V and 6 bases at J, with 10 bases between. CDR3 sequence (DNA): TGTGCCAGCAGTTACTTACGGAACCCAAACATTCAGTACTTC. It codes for CASSYLRNPNIQYF.

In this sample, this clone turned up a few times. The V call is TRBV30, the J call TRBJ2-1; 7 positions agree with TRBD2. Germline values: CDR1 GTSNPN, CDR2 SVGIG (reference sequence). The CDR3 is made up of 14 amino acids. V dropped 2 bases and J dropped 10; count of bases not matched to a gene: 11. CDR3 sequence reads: CAWSRINGGGEQFF. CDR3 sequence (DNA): TGTGCCTGGAGTAGAATCAATGGGGGGGGAGAGCAGTTCTTC.

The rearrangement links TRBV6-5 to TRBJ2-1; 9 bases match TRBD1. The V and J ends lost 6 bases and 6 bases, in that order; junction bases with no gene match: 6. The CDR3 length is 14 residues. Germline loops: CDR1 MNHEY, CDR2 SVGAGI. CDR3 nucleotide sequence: TGTGCCAGCAGATCCGGGACAGGGATCAATGAGCAGTTCTTC. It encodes CASRSGTGINEQFF.

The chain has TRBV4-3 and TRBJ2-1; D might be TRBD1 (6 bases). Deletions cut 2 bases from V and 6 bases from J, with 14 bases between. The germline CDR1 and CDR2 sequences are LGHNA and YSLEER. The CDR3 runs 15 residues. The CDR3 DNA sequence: TGCGCCAGCAGCCAACAAAACACAGGGTTCAATGAGCAGTTCTTC. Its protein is CASSQQNTGFNEQFF.

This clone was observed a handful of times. The CDR3 DNA follows: TGTGCCAGCTCACCAGTTCTAGACTCGGGCACAGATACGCAGTATTTT. Its protein product is CASSPVLDSGTDTQYF. J is TRBJ2-3 and V is TRBV18; D call uncertain. This CDR3 spans 16 amino acids. The ends were cut back, 2 bases at V and 1 base at J, with 13 bases in the middle. Germline V lookup: CDR1 KGHSH, CDR2 LQKENI.

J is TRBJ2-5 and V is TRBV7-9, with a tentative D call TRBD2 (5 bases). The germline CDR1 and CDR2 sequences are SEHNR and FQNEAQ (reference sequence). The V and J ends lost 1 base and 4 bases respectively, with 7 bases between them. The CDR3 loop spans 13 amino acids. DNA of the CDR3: TGTGCCAGCAGCTTAGTTCGGGGAGAGACCCAGTACTTC. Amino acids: CASSLVRGETQYF.

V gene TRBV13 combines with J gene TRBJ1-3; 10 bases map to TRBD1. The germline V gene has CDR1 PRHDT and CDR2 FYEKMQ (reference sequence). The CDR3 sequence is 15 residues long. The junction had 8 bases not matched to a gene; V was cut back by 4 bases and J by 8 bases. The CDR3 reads CASSSTGTGDDTIYF. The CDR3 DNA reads TGTGCCAGCAGCTCAACCGGGACAGGGGATGACACCATATATTTT. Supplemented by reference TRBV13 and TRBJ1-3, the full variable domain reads AAGVIQSPRHLIKEKRETATLKCYPIPRHDTVYWYQQGPGQDPQFLISFYEKMQSDKGSIPDRFSAQQFSDYHSELNMSSLELGDSALYFCASSSTGTGDDTIYFGEGSWLTVV.

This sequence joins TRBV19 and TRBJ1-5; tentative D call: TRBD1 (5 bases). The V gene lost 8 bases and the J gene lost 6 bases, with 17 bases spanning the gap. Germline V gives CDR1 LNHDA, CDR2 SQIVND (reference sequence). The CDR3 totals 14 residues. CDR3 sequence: CASGGWGGSQPQHF. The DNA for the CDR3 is TGTGCCAGTGGAGGATGGGGCGGCAGTCAGCCCCAGCATTTT.

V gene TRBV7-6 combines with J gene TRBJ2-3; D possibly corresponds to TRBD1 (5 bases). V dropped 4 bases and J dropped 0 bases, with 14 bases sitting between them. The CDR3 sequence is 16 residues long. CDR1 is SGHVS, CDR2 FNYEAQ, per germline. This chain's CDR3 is CASSSRHRTSTDTQYF. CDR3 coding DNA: TGTGCCAGCAGCTCCCGGCATAGGACAAGCACAGATACGCAGTATTTT.

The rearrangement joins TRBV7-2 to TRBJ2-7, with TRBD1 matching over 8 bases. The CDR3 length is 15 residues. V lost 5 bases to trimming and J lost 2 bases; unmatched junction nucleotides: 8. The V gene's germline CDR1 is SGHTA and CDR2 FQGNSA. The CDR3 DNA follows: TGTGCCAGCAGCGAAAGCGGACAGGGACCCTACGAGCAGTACTTC. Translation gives CASSESGQGPYEQYF.